The source of this T cell receptor beta chain is a study of blood T cell repertoires in COVID-19 (dated by TCRdb to 2018 to 2021). Turning to the overall study: The collaborator samples originated in the United States, Italy and Spain and spanned the acute and convalescent phases of COVID-19. The dataset comprised deeply sampled blood TCRbeta repertoires from subjects exposed to, actively infected with, or recovered from COVID-19. Samples came from the ongoing ImmuneRACE study (first 160 participants) plus 1,254 subjects from 6 global collaborators. The prospective study material was composed of cDNA or gDNA derived from T cells, B-cell-depleted T cells, or PBMCs. Nearly every sample came with metadata listing a de-identified subject ID, COVID-19 status, age in years and sex. The repertoires were released in a freely available public database intended as a resource for research on the immune response to SARS-CoV-2. Where available, HLA class I and class II types were taken from metadata supplied by the sample provider and were not determined by assay-based typing. The research as a whole found: The amount of clinical and demographic metadata varied by source and participant and was provided uncurated.

TCRbeta CDR3 regions were amplified from genomic DNA by means of the immunoSEQ Assay, a bias-controlled multiplex PCR. The source study handled its data this way. Nucleated cell counts per sample were estimated from amplification of reference gene primers within the assay. To quantify the absolute abundance of each unique TCRbeta CDR3 rearrangement, sequence reads were collapsed and filtered. For each sample, productive Simpson clonality was calculated by taking the square root of Simpson's diversity index across productive rearrangements. Drawn from immuneACCESS, this table holds only the in-frame rearrangements with V and J called that TCRdb kept. Clones are partly lost; checked studies trace under half to an unresolved V gene and leave the rest unexplained. The D gene and trimming were derived from the DNA, and the V and J assignments and clone size from that table. The table for this sample lists more than 200,000 clones; about four fifths of them were counted only once. The ten largest make up 2.5% of the sample.

Collaborating institutions collected whole blood in K2EDTA tubes following their own protocols. For TCRbeta analysis, collaborators shipped samples in one of three forms: frozen whole blood, isolated PBMCs, or DNA extracted from either of those sample types. CDR1 and CDR2 were assigned from the germline V gene (reference sequence) as GTSNPN and SVGIG. There are 16 amino acids in the CDR3, from cysteine to phenylalanine inclusive. Only CDR3 DNA is held: 48 bases, read in frame from base 1. The germline V end is reduced by 1 base and the J end by 11 bases; junction bases left unmatched: 13. For this clone: No antigen is known for it. Base qualities are not provided; no much larger clone lies one nucleotide away.

This chain joins TRBV30 to TRBJ2-1, and 11 junction bases match TRBD2. This clonotype originated in a woman in her thirties or forties with active or convalescent COVID-19. The sequenced material came from peripheral blood. CDR3 protein: CAWSDGVAGGPSKQFF. Read as DNA, the sequence is TGTGCCTGGAGTGACGGGGTAGCGGGAGGGCCGAGTAAGCAGTTCTTC.